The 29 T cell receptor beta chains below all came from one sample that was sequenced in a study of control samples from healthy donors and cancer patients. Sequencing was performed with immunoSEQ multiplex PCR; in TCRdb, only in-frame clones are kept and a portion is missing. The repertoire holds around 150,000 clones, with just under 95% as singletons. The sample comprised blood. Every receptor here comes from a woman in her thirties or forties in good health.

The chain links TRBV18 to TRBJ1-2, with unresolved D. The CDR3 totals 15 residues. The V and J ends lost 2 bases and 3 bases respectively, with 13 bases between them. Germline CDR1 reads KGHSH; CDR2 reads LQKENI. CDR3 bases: TGTGCCAGCTCACCAGTCCCTGGGCACGACTATGGCTACACCTTC. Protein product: CASSPVPGHDYGYTF.

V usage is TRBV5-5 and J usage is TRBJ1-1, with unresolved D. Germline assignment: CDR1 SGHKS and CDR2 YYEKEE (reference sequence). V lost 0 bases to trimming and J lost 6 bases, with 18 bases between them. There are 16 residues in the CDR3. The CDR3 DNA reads TGTGCCAGCAGCTTGGAGGCGGCCGGGATTACGGCTGAAGCTTTCTTT. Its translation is CASSLEAAGITAEAFF.

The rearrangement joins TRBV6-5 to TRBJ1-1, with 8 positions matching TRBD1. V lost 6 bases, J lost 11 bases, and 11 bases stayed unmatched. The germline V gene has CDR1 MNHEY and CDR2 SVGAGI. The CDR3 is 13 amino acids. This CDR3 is CASSNGQGVGAFF. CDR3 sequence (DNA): TGTGCCAGCAGCAACGGACAGGGTGTAGGCGCTTTCTTT.

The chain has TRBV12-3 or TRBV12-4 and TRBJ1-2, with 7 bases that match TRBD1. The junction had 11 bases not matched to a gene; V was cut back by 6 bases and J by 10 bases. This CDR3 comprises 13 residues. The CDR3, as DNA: TGTGCCAGCAGATTAACCCGGACAGGAGACTACACCTTC. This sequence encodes CASRLTRTGDYTF.

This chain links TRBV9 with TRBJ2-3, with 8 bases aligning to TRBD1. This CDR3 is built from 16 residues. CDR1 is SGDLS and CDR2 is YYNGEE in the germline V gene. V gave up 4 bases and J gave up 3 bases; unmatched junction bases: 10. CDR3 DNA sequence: TGTGCCAGCAGCACAAGTCCGGGACAGGAGACAGATACGCAGTATTTT. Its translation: CASSTSPGQETDTQYF.

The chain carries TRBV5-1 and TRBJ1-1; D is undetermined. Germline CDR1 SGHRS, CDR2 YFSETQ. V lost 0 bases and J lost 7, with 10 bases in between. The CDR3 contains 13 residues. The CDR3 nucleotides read TGCGCCAGCAGCTTGGCCGGGAAGAGTGAAGCTTTCTTT. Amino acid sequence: CASSLAGKSEAFF.

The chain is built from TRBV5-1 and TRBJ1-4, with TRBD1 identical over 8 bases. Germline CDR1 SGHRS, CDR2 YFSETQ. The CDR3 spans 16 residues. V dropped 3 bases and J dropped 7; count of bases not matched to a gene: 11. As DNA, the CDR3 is TGCGCCAGCAGCTCAGATGGACAGGGAACAACTGAAAAACTGTTTTTT. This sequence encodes CASSSDGQGTTEKLFF.

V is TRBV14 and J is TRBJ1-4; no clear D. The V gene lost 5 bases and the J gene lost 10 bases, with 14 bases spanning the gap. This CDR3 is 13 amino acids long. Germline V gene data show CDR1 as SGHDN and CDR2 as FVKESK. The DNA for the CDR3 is TGTGCCAGCAGCTTATCATCGGTAGGAAAACTGTTTTTT. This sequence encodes CASSLSSVGKLFF.

The CDR3 spells CASSSSFGSEAFF. CDR3 nucleotide sequence: TGTGCCAGCAGTTCTTCATTTGGCTCTGAAGCTTTCTTT. The rearrangement joins TRBV12-3 or TRBV12-4 to TRBJ1-1; D is unresolved. This CDR3 comprises 13 residues. Trimming shortened V by 4 bases and J by 6 bases, and 12 bases separated the two germline ends.

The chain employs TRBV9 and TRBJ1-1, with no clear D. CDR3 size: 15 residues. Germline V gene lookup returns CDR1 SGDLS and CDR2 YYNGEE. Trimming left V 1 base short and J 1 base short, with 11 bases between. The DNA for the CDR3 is TGTGCCAGCAGCGTAAATGCCGGGGAGAACACTGAAGCTTTCTTT. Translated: CASSVNAGENTEAFF.

The CDR3 protein is CAWSPTAGVEKLFF. DNA for the CDR3: TGTGCCTGGAGCCCGACAGCCGGAGTTGAAAAACTGTTTTTT. This chain joins TRBV30 and TRBJ1-4; D might be TRBD1 (5 bases). The germline V gene has CDR1 GTSNPN and CDR2 SVGIG (reference sequence). The CDR3 covers 14 residues. V was trimmed by 3 bases and J by 7 bases, leaving 15 bases between them. Together with reference TRBV30 and TRBJ1-4, the CDR3 gives the full variable domain: SQTIHQWPATLVQPVGSPLSLECTVEGTSNPNLYWYRQAAGRGLQLLFYSVGIGQISSEVPQNLSASRPQDRQFILSSKKLLLSDSGFYLCAWSPTAGVEKLFFGSGTQLSVL.

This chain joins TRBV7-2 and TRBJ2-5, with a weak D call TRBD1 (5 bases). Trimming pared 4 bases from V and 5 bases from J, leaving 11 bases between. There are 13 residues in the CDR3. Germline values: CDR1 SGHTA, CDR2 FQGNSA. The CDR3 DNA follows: TGTGCCAGCAGCTGGACATTGGGGGAGACCCAGTACTTC. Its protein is CASSWTLGETQYF.

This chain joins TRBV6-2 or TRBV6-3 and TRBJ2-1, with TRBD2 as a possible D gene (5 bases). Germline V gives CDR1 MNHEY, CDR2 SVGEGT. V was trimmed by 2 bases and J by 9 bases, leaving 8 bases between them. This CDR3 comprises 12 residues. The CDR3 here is CASSYPGIEQFF. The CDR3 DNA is TGTGCCAGCAGTTACCCGGGGATTGAGCAGTTCTTC.

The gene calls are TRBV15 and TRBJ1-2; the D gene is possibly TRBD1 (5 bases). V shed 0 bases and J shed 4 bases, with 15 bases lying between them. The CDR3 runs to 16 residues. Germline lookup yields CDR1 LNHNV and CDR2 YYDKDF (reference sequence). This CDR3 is CATSREGDASVYGYTF. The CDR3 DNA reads TGTGCCACCAGCAGAGAGGGGGATGCATCCGTCTATGGCTACACCTTC.

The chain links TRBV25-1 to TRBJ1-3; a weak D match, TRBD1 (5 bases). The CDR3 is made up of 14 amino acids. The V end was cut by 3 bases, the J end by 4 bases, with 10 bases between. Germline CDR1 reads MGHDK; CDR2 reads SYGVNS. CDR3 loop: CASSDGGWGNTIYF. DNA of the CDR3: TGTGCCAGCAGTGACGGGGGTTGGGGAAACACCATATATTTT.

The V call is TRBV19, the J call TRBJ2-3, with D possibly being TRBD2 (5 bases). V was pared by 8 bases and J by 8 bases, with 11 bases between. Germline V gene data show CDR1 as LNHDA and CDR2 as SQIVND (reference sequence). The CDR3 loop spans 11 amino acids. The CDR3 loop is CASAEEVTQYF. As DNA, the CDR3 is TGTGCCAGTGCTGAGGAGGTTACGCAGTATTTT. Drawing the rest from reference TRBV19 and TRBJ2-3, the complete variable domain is DGGITQSPKYLFRKEGQNVTLSCEQNLNHDAMYWYRQDPGQGLRLIYYSQIVNDFQKGDIAEGYSVSREKKESFPLTVTSAQKNPTAFYLCASAEEVTQYFGPGTRLTVL.

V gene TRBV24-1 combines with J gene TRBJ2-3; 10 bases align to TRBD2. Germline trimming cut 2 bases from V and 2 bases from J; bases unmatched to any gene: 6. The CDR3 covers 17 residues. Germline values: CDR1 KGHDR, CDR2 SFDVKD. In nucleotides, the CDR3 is TGTGCCACCAGTGATTCGTCAGCGGGGGGGCCCACAGATACGCAGTATTTT. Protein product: CATSDSSAGGPTDTQYF.

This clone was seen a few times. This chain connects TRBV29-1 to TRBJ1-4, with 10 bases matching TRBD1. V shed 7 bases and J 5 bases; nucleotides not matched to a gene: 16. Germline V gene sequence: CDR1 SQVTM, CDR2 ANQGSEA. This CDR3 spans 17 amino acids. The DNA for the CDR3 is TGCAGCGCCTCCCCGGGGACAGGGGTCCTCCCAAATGAAAAACTGTTTTTT. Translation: CSASPGTGVLPNEKLFF.

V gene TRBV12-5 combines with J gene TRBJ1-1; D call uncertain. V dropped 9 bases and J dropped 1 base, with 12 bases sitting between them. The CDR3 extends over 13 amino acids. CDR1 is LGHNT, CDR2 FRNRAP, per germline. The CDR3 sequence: CARGYEGNTEAFF. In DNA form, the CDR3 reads TGTGCTAGGGGGTACGAGGGGAACACTGAAGCTTTCTTT. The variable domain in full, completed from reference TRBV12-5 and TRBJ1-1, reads DARVTQTPRHKVTEMGQEVTMRCQPILGHNTVFWYRQTMMQGLELLAYFRNRAPLDDSGMPKDRFSAEMPDATLATLKIQPSEPRDSAVYFCARGYEGNTEAFFGQGTRLTVV.

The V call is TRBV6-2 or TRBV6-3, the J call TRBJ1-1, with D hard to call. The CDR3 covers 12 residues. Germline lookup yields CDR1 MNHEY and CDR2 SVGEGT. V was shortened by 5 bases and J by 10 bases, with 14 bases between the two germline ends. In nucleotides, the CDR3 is TGTGCCAGCAGTAAACGACTTGAGGGAGCTTTCTTT. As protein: CASSKRLEGAFF.

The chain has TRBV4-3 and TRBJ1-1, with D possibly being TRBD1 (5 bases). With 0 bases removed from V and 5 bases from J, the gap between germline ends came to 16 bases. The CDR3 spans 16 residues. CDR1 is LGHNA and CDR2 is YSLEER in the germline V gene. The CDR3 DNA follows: TGCGCCAGCAGCCAAGATGGGGCGGCGGGAAAGACTGAAGCTTTCTTT. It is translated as CASSQDGAAGKTEAFF.

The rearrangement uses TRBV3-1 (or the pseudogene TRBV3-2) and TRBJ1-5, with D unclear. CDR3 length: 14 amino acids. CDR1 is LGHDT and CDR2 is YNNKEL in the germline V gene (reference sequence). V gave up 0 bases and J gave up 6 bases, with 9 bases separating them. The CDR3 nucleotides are TGTGCCAGCAGCCAAGATCGGGGTGGTCAGCCCCAGCATTTT. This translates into CASSQDRGGQPQHF.

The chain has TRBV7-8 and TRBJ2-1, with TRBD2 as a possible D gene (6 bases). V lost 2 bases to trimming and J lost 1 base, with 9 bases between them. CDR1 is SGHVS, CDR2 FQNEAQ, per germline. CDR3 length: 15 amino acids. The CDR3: CASSLSSESYNEQFF. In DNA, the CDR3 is TGTGCCAGCAGCTTATCTAGCGAGTCCTACAATGAGCAGTTCTTC.

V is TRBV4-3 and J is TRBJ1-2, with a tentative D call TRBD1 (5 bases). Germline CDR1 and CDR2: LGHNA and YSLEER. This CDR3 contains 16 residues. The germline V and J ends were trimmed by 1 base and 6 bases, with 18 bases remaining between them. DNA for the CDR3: TGCGCCAGCAGCCAAGGACAGACCTCTCTACTTAATGGCTACACCTTC. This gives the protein CASSQGQTSLLNGYTF.

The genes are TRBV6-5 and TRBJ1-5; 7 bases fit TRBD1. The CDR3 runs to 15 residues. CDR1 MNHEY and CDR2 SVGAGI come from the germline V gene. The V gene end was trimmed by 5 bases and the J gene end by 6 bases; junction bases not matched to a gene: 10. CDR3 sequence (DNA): TGTGCCAGCAGTATCCGACAGGGCCCGCTTCAGCCCCAGCATTTT. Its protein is CASSIRQGPLQPQHF.

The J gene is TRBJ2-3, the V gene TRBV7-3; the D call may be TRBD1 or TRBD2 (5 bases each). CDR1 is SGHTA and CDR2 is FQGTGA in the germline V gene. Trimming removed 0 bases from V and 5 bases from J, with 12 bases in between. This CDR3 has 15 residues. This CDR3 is CASSLTGGVGDTQYF. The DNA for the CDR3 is TGTGCCAGCAGCTTAACTGGGGGTGTGGGAGATACGCAGTATTTT.

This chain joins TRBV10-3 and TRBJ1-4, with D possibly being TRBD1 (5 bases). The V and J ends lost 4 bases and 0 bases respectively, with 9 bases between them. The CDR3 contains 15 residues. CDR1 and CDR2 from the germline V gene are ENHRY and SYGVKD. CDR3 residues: CAISGGPATNEKLFF. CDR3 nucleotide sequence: TGTGCCATCAGTGGGGGCCCAGCAACTAATGAAAAACTGTTTTTT.

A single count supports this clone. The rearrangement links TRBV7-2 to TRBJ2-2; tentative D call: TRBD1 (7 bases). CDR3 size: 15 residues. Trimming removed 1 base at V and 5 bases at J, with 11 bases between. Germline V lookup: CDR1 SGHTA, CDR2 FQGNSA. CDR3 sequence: CASSLETGRTGELFF. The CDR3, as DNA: TGTGCCAGCAGCTTAGAGACAGGGAGGACCGGGGAGCTGTTTTTT. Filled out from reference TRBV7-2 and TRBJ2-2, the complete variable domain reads GAGVSQSPSNKVTEKGKDVELRCDPISGHTALYWYRQSLGQGLEFLIYFQGNSAPDKSGLPSDRFSAERTGGSVSTLTIQRTQQEDSAVYLCASSLETGRTGELFFGEGSRLTVL.

The CDR3 loop reads CASSSPGAGVRYTGELFF. DNA of the CDR3: TGTGCCAGCAGCTCCCCTGGCGCGGGAGTTCGGTACACCGGGGAGCTGTTTTTT. The chain couples TRBV7-9 to TRBJ2-2; 7 bases align to TRBD2. The CDR3 contains 18 residues. Germline loops: CDR1 SEHNR, CDR2 FQNEAQ (reference sequence). Trimming removed 4 bases from V and 3 bases from J; junction bases left unmatched: 14.